The entry that follows covers one T cell receptor beta chain sequence. The sample originates from a study of control samples from healthy donors and cancer patients. Method: immunoSEQ multiplex PCR; TCRdb's copy keeps in-frame clones and lacks some. The data contain tens of thousands of clones, approximately 90% of them singletons. Material: blood. The sequence came from a woman aged 45-65 years in good health.

DNA for the CDR3: TGTGCCAGCACCTTGACTAGCGGGGGCCTTTACAATGAGCAGTTCTTC. Translating gives CASTLTSGGLYNEQFF. V gene TRBV2 combines with J gene TRBJ2-1; 12 bases agree with TRBD2. Germline V gene data show CDR1 as SNHLY and CDR2 as FYNNEI. V shed 7 bases, J shed 4 bases, and the junction held 8 bases outside the gene matches. This CDR3 is 16 amino acids long.